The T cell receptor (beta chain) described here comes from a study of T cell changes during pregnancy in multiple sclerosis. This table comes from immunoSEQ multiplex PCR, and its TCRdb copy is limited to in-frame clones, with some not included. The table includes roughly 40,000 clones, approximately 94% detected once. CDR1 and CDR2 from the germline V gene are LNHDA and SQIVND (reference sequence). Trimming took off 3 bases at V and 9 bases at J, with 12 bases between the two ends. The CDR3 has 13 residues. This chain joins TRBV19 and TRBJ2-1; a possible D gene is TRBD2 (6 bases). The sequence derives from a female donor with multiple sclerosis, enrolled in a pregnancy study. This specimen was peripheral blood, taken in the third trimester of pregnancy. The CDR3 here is CASSIRGTSEQFF. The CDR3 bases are TGTGCCAGTAGTATTCGCGGGACGAGTGAGCAGTTCTTC. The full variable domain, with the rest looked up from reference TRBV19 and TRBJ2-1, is DGGITQSPKYLFRKEGQNVTLSCEQNLNHDAMYWYRQDPGQGLRLIYYSQIVNDFQKGDIAEGYSVSREKKESFPLTVTSAQKNPTAFYLCASSIRGTSEQFFGPGTRLTVL.